This T cell receptor beta chain was recorded in a study of blood T cell repertoires in COVID-19. Germline V gene sequence: CDR1 SGHTA, CDR2 FQGNSA. This CDR3 spans 13 amino acids. TCRdb keeps only in-frame clones here, not all; method: immunoSEQ multiplex PCR. The sample lists a few hundred thousand clones, around 85% occurring once. With regard to this clone: The junction departs from germline at one end; a sequencing error may be responsible.

The TCR originated in a man aged 60-69 years with acute or convalescent COVID-19. The sample taken for sequencing was peripheral blood. The V call is TRBV7-2, the J call TRBJ2-7, with 7 bases aligning to TRBD2. The CDR3 nucleotides are TGTGCCAGCAGCCCGGATCGGGACTACCAGCAGTACTTC. It encodes CASSPDRDYQQYF.